The rows below give T cell receptor beta chains drawn from one sample of a study of vaccination effects on CD4 cells after COVID-19. The table came from immunoSEQ multiplex PCR; TCRdb's copy has only in-frame clones and leaves some out. Of about 59,000 clones listed, roughly three quarters are singletons. No antigen has been identified for these receptors. This material consisted of CD4+ T cells from PBMCs cultured with HCoV-OC43 spike peptides, taken after COVID-19 vaccination. The receptors were sampled from a human donor who received a COVID-19 vaccine. Both conserved end residues are part of each CDR3. The D gene is left open where the match is weak. Size is stated for part of the rows, as once, few or many counts, or as a class when the clone is expanded.

j_call: TRBJ2-3
clone_size: -
v_call: TRBV19
d_call: -
cdr3_aa: CASSTLVGATDTQYF
cdr3_nt: TGTGCCAGTAGTACTCTAGTAGGGGCAACAGATACGCAGTATTTT

j_call: TRBJ2-3
clone_size: -
v_call: TRBV6-5
d_call: -
cdr3_aa: CASSLRTGTDTQYF
cdr3_nt: TGTGCCAGCAGCCTCCGGACAGGCACAGATACGCAGTATTTT

j_call: TRBJ1-3
clone_size: few
v_call: TRBV27
d_call: -
cdr3_aa: CASRPVSGNTIYF
cdr3_nt: TGTGCCAGCAGGCCCGTCTCTGGAAACACCATATATTTT

j_call: TRBJ2-6
clone_size: -
v_call: TRBV19
d_call: -
cdr3_aa: CASSEGGAGANVLTF
cdr3_nt: TGTGCCAGTAGTGAAGGCGGGGCTGGGGCCAACGTCCTGACTTTC

j_call: TRBJ1-4
clone_size: few
v_call: TRBV19
d_call: TRBD1
cdr3_aa: CASSYRGWEKLFF
cdr3_nt: TGTGCCAGTAGTTACAGGGGATGGGAAAAACTGTTTTTT

j_call: TRBJ2-5
clone_size: few
v_call: TRBV4-1
d_call: TRBD2
cdr3_aa: CASSLLPGGGAGETQYF
cdr3_nt: TGCGCCAGCAGCCTCTTACCTGGCGGGGGGGCCGGAGAGACCCAGTACTTC

j_call: TRBJ1-2
clone_size: few
v_call: TRBV20-1
d_call: -
cdr3_aa: CSARDGGYTF
cdr3_nt: TGCAGTGCTAGAGATGGTGGCTACACCTTC

j_call: TRBJ2-2
clone_size: -
v_call: TRBV9
d_call: -
cdr3_aa: CASSIRGGTGELFF
cdr3_nt: TGTGCCAGCAGCATTCGGGGAGGCACCGGGGAGCTGTTTTTT

j_call: TRBJ1-1
clone_size: -
v_call: TRBV9
d_call: -
cdr3_aa: CASSAGLGGTEAFF
cdr3_nt: TGTGCCAGCAGCGCGGGGCTAGGGGGGACTGAAGCTTTCTTT

j_call: TRBJ1-2
clone_size: -
v_call: TRBV19
d_call: -
cdr3_aa: CASTTWGARYGYTF
cdr3_nt: TGTGCCAGTACCACCTGGGGGGCGCGCTATGGCTACACCTTC

j_call: TRBJ2-4
clone_size: -
v_call: TRBV11-3
d_call: TRBD1
cdr3_aa: CASSRGQGENIQYF
cdr3_nt: TGTGCCAGCAGCCGAGGACAGGGCGAAAACATTCAGTACTTC

j_call: TRBJ2-1
clone_size: few
v_call: TRBV9
d_call: -
cdr3_aa: CASSVATGVDSYNEQFF
cdr3_nt: TGTGCCAGCAGCGTAGCTACCGGCGTCGATTCCTACAATGAGCAGTTCTTC

j_call: TRBJ2-5
clone_size: -
v_call: TRBV20-1
d_call: -
cdr3_aa: CSADRPETQYF
cdr3_nt: TGCAGCGCGGACAGACCAGAGACCCAGTACTTC

j_call: TRBJ2-6
clone_size: -
v_call: TRBV19
d_call: TRBD1
cdr3_aa: CASSDRGLPSGANVLTF
cdr3_nt: TGTGCCAGTAGCGACAGGGGGCTCCCCTCTGGGGCCAACGTCCTGACTTTC

j_call: TRBJ2-2
clone_size: -
v_call: TRBV5-1
d_call: -
cdr3_aa: CASFPGVTGELFF
cdr3_nt: TGCGCCAGCTTTCCAGGGGTCACCGGGGAGCTGTTTTTT